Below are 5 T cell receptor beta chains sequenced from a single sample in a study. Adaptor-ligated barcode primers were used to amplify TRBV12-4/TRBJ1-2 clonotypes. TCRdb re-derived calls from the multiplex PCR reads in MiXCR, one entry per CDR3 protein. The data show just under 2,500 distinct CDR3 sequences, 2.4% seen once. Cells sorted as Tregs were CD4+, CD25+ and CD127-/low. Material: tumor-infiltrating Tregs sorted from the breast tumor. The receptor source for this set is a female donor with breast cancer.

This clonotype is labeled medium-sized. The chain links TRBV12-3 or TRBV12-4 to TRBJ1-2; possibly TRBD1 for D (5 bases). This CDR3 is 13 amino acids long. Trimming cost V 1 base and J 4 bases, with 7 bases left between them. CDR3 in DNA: TGTGCCAGCAGTTTAGGCAGGGCCTATGGCTACACCTTC. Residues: CASSLGRAYGYTF.

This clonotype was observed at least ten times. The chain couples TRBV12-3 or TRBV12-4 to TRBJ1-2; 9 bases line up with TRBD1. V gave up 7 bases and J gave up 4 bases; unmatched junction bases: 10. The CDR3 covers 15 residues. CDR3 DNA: TGTGCCAGCACCCCGAGGGGACAGGGCTTCTATGGCTACACCTTC. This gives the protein CASTPRGQGFYGYTF.

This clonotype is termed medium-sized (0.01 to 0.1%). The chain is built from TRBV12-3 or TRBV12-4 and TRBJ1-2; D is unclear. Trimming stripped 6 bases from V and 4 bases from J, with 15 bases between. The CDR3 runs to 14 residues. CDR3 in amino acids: CASSPVWSPYGYTF. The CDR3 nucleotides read TGTGCCAGCAGCCCGGTCTGGTCGCCCTATGGCTACACCTTC.

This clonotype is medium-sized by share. CDR3 in amino acids: CASSQAGQNYGYTF. The CDR3 region has the DNA TGTGCCAGCAGTCAAGCGGGACAGAACTATGGCTACACCTTC. This rearrangement joins TRBV12-3 or TRBV12-4 to TRBJ1-2, with TRBD1 matching 7 bases. J gave up 2 bases and V 5 bases, and 5 bases lay outside the gene matches. There are 14 residues in the CDR3.

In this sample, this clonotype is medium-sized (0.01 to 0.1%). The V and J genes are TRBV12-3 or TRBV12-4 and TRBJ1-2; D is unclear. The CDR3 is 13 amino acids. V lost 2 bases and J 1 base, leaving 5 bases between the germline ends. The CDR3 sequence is CASSLIRNYGYTF. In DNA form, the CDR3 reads TGTGCCAGCAGTTTAATACGTAACTATGGCTACACCTTC.